This section outlines one TCR beta chain sequence together with its context. This sample was taken from a study of blood T cell repertoires in COVID-19. Study details: Samples came from the United States, Italy and Spain, spanning acute and convalescent COVID-19.

CDR1 is LNHDA and CDR2 is SQIVND in the germline V gene (reference sequence). There are 13 residues in the CDR3. With V trimmed by 5 bases and J by 2 bases, 1 base remained unmatched. Researchers sorted participants into cohorts using their self-reported clinical history. The repertoire was sequenced with immunoSEQ multiplex PCR; TCRdb's copy has only in-frame clones and lacks some. The table lists hundreds of thousands of clones, 80% to 90% of them singletons. Sequencing was done on a sample of PBMCs or T cells enriched from blood (not recorded which). This chain links TRBV19 with TRBJ2-7, with TRBD2 identical over 9 bases. This receptor was taken from a woman in her thirties or forties with acute COVID-19. This chain's CDR3 is CASSSSGTYEQYF. For the CDR3, the DNA is TGTGCCAGTAGTTCTAGCGGGACCTACGAGCAGTACTTC.